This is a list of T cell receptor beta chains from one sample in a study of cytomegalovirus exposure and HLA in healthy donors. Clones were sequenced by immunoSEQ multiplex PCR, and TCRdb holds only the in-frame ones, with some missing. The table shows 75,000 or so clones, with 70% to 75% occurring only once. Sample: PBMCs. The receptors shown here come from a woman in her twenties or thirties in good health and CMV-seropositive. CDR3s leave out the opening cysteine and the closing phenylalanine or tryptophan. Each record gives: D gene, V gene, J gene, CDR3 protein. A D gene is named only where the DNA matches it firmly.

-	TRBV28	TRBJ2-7	ASSGLYEQY
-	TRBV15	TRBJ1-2	ATSRDREYGYT
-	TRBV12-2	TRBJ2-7	ASRLRAGGLDEQY
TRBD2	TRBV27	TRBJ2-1	ASTPSGNYNEQF
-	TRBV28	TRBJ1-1	ASNPPSLNTEAF
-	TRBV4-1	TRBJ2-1	ASSQATLHNNEQF
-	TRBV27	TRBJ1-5	ASSFGRGGQPQH
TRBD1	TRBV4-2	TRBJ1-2	ASRLRTDRGRDGYT
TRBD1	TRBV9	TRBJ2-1	ASSVGGQGNTEQF
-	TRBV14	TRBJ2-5	ASSQGKGSGFQETQY
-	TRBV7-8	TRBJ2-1	ASSLAGQYNEQF
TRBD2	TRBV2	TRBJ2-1	ASSERSSGRGNEQF
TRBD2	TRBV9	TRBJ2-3	ASSAAGTSGMSTDTQY
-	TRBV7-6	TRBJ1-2	ASSPPTANYGYT
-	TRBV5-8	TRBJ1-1	ASSFMTEARNTEAF
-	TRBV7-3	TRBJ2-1	ASSTGAYNEQF
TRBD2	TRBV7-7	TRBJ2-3	ASSLVAGGPLDTQY
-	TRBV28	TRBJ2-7	ASSKQAAYEQY
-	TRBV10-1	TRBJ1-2	ASSENSLYGYT